This TCR beta chain was sequenced for a study of blood T cells in healthy people across ages. Trimming at V came to 5 bases and at J to 5 bases, leaving 7 bases not matched to a gene. Germline loops: CDR1 MNHEY, CDR2 SMNVEV (reference sequence). The CDR3 spans 14 residues. Worth noting for this clonotype: The antigen is unknown.

Donors were systemically healthy Caucasian individuals from Russia aged roughly 6 to 100 years. Peripheral blood samples of 9 to 10 milliliters were drawn from each donor. Study conclusions and caveats: No one knew whether donors had CMV, which possibly confounded expanded clonotype changes.

Primed by a sample-barcoded 5' primer and a J-beta primer mix, a second PCR proceeded for roughly 6 to 12 cycles. TCRdb re-called the 5' RACE reads with MiXCR, one entry per CDR3 protein. The table shows more than 600,000 distinct CDR3 sequences, with approximately 25% occurring only once. These records were also assigned to another study, of T cells of mothers and their children. From that report: The output of TCR recombination is shaped by thymic selection similarly in related and unrelated pairs.

Material: blood. The J gene is TRBJ1-2, the V gene TRBV27; 8 nucleotides align to TRBD1. The TCR sequence derives from a boy aged 5-17 years in good health. This chain's CDR3 is CASSGQGLGYGYTF. CDR3 sequence (DNA): TGTGCCAGCAGTGGACAGGGTTTGGGGTATGGCTACACCTTC.